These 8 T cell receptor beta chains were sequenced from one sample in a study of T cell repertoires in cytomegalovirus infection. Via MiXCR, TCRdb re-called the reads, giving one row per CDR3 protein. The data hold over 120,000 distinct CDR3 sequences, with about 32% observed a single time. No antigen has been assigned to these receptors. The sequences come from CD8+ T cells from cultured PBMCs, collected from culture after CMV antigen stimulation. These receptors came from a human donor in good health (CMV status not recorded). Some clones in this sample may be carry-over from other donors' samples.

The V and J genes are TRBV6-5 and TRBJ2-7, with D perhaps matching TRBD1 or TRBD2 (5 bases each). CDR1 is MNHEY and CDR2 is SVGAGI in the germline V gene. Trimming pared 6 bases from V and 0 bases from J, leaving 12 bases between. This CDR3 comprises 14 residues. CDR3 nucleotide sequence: TGTGCCAGCAGGGGGACGCTGAGCTCCTACGAGCAGTACTTC. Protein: CASRGTLSSYEQYF.

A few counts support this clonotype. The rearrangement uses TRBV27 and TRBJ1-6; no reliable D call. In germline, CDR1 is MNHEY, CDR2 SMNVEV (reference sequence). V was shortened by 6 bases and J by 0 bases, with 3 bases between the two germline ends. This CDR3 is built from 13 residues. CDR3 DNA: TGTGCCAGCAGGAGCTCCTATAATTCACCCCTCCACTTT. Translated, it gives CASRSSYNSPLHF.

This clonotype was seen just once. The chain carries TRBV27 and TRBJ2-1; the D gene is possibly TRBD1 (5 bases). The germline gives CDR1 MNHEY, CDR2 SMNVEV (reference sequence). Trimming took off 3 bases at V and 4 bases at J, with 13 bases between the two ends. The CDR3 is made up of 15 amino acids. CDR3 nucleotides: TGTGCCAGCAGTTTTTTCCAGGGAATTTACAATGAGCAGTTCTTC. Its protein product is CASSFFQGIYNEQFF.

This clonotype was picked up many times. The CDR3 DNA sequence: TGTGCCAGCAGCGAAGGATCCACAGGGTTCGGCGAGCAGTACTTC. Its translation: CASSEGSTGFGEQYF. The chain combines TRBV7-2 with TRBJ2-7; maybe TRBD1 (6 bases). Germline CDR1 reads SGHTA; CDR2 reads FQGNSA. Trimming stripped 5 bases from V and 6 bases from J, with 20 bases between. The CDR3 runs 15 residues.

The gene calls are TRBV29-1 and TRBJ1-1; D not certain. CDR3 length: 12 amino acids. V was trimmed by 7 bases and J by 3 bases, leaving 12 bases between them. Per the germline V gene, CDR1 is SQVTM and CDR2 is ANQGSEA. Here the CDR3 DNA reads TGCAGCGCCGTTGATGTGGACACTGAAGCTTTCTTT. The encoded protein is CSAVDVDTEAFF.

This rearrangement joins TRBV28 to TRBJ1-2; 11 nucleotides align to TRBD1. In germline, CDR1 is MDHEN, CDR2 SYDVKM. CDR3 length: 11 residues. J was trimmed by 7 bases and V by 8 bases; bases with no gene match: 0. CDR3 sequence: CASGTGGGYTF. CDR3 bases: TGTGCCAGCGGGACAGGGGGTGGCTACACCTTC.

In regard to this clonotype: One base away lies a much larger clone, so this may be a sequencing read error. Written as DNA, the CDR3 is TGTACCAGCTCACCTAGGGGAGGGACCCAGTACTTC. This encodes CTSSPRGGTQYF. V is TRBV18 and J is TRBJ2-5; D may be TRBD2 (6 bases). Looked up from germline, CDR1 is KGHSH and CDR2 is LQKENI. This CDR3 has 12 residues.

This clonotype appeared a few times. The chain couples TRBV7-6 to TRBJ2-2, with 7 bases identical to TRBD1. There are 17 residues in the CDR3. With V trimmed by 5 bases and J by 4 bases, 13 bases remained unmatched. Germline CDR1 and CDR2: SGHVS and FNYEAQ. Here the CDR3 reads CASSTPLGQAGTGELFF. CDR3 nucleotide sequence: TGTGCCAGCAGCACGCCGCTCGGACAGGCGGGCACCGGGGAGCTGTTTTTT.